This TCR beta chain is from a study of early T cells in non-severe SARS-CoV-2 infection. Germline V gene data show CDR1 as SGHVS and CDR2 as FQNEAQ. V was pared by 3 bases and J by 1 base, with 11 bases between. The CDR3 has 15 residues. Researchers tagged individual cDNA molecules with unique molecular identifiers. MiXCR was run by TCRdb on the 5' RACE reads, yielding one entry per CDR3 protein. In the table there are over 60,000 distinct CDR3 sequences, 10% of which are singletons. The gene calls are TRBV7-8 and TRBJ2-3, with a tentative D call TRBD2 (5 bases). The sample consisted of whole blood, taken at baseline. The clonotype originates from an adult who was a healthcare worker with PCR-confirmed SARS-CoV-2 infection or an uninfected control (not recorded which). CDR3 DNA: TGTGCCAGCAGCTTGGATAGCGACGGCACAGATACGCAGTATTTT. Its protein product is CASSLDSDGTDTQYF.